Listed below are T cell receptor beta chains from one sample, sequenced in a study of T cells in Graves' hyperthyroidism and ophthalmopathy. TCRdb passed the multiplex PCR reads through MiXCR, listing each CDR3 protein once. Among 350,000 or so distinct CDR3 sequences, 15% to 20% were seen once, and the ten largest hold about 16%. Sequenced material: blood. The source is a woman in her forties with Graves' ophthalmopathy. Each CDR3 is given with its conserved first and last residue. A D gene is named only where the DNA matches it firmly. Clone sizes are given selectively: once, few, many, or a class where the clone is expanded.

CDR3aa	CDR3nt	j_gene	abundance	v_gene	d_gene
CASNDQGNIQYF	TGTGCCAGCAATGACCAGGGGAACATTCAGTACTTC	TRBJ2-4	many	TRBV6-2/TRBV6-3	-
CASSPLAGPLKETQYF	TGCGCCAGCAGTCCACTAGCGGGGCCATTAAAAGAGACCCAGTACTTC	TRBJ2-5	many	TRBV10-2	TRBD2
CASSEWGGEQYF	TGTGCCAGCAGTGAATGGGGCGGCGAGCAGTACTTC	TRBJ2-7	-	TRBV2	-
CSVLRGTAKNIQYF	TGCAGCGTGCTGCGTGGTACGGCCAAAAACATTCAGTACTTC	TRBJ2-4	many	TRBV29-1	-
CATGQGSYGYTF	TGTGCCACTGGACAGGGAAGCTATGGCTACACCTTC	TRBJ1-2	many	TRBV10-3	TRBD1
CASSYSEAFF	TGTGCCAGCAGTTATTCTGAAGCTTTCTTT	TRBJ1-1	many	TRBV6-1	-
CAILTENTEAFF	TGTGCCATCTTAACGGAGAACACTGAAGCTTTCTTT	TRBJ1-1	many	TRBV10-3	-
CASSQGVGSNTGELFF	TGTGCCAGCAGCCAAGGGGTCGGGTCGAACACCGGGGAGCTGTTTTTT	TRBJ2-2	few	TRBV3-1	-
CASSLQYRTRSEQYF	TGTGCCAGCAGTTTACAATACCGGACTAGATCCGAGCAGTACTTC	TRBJ2-7	-	TRBV27	TRBD2
CAWNRPNTEAFF	TGTGCCTGGAACCGACCGAACACTGAAGCTTTCTTT	TRBJ1-1	many	TRBV30	-
CATSGGGGPAETQYF	TGTGCCACCTCAGGGGGGGGAGGGCCTGCGGAGACCCAGTACTTC	TRBJ2-5	few	TRBV24-1	-
CASRPPGQGTTGELFF	TGTGCCAGCAGACCCCCGGGACAGGGGACCACCGGGGAGCTGTTTTTT	TRBJ2-2	-	TRBV6-1	TRBD1
CSARGGELFF	TGCAGTGCTAGAGGGGGGGAGCTGTTTTTT	TRBJ2-2	many	TRBV20-1	-
CAWSVPDTMNTEAFF	TGTGCCTGGAGCGTACCGGACACAATGAACACTGAAGCTTTCTTT	TRBJ1-1	-	TRBV30	-
CSATTGLSGVYEQYF	TGCAGTGCAACGACGGGACTAAGCGGCGTCTACGAGCAGTACTTC	TRBJ2-7	-	TRBV20-1	TRBD2
CASSQYGRPYEQYF	TGTGCCAGCAGCCAATACGGGAGACCCTACGAGCAGTACTTC	TRBJ2-7	many	TRBV4-2	-
CASRSQGGRETQYF	TGTGCCAGCAGGTCACAGGGTGGTCGAGAGACCCAGTACTTC	TRBJ2-5	many	TRBV12-3/TRBV12-4	-
CSAPKEASNQPQHF	TGCAGTGCTCCCAAAGAGGCAAGCAATCAGCCCCAGCATTTT	TRBJ1-5	-	TRBV20-1	-
CASSQDYRTVSSYGQYF	TGCGCCAGCAGCCAAGATTACCGGACGGTAAGCTCCTACGGGCAGTACTTC	TRBJ2-7	few	TRBV4-3	-
CASSLGGMATEAFF	TGTGCCAGCAGTTTGGGGGGAATGGCCACTGAAGCTTTCTTT	TRBJ1-1	many	TRBV12-3/TRBV12-4	-
CASSLRRDEQYF	TGTGCCAGCAGCTTGAGGAGGGATGAGCAGTACTTC	TRBJ2-7	-	TRBV6-1	-
CASKKRGQETQYF	TGTGCCAGCAAGAAGCGGGGTCAAGAGACCCAGTACTTC	TRBJ2-5	many	TRBV28	TRBD2
CASSFDLGGKLFF	TGTGCCAGCAGTTTTGACCTGGGGGGAAAACTGTTTTTT	TRBJ1-4	-	TRBV6-2/TRBV6-3	-
CASSVGGSLNSYEQYF	TGTGCCAGCAGCGTAGGAGGCAGTCTTAACTCCTACGAGCAGTACTTC	TRBJ2-7	many	TRBV9	-
CASSLEPGWETQYF	TGTGCCAGCAGCTTAGAACCGGGTTGGGAGACCCAGTACTTC	TRBJ2-5	many	TRBV7-2	-
CASSLLDRGLSEAFF	TGTGCCAGCAGTTTGTTAGACAGGGGGCTTTCTGAAGCTTTCTTT	TRBJ1-1	many	TRBV12-3/TRBV12-4	TRBD1
CASRWGTTDQPQHF	TGTGCCAGCAGGTGGGGAACAACGGATCAGCCCCAGCATTTT	TRBJ1-5	many	TRBV12-3/TRBV12-4	-
CASSLGHGRQYF	TGTGCCAGCAGTTTAGGACATGGTAGGCAGTACTTC	TRBJ2-7	many	TRBV28	-
CASRRRGQGNYNSPLHF	TGTGCCAGTCGTCGGAGGGGACAGGGAAACTATAATTCACCCCTCCACTTT	TRBJ1-6	many	TRBV19	TRBD1
CASSLGLAGATYEQYF	TGTGCCAGCAGCTTAGGCCTGGCGGGAGCTACCTACGAGCAGTACTTC	TRBJ2-7	many	TRBV11-2	TRBD2
CATSGGTTRASTGGLFF	TGTGCCACCAGTGGTGGGACAACCCGCGCCAGCACCGGGGGGCTGTTTTTT	TRBJ2-2	many	TRBV24-1	-
CAVRTGDYQPQHF	TGTGCCGTTCGGACAGGGGATTATCAGCCCCAGCATTTT	TRBJ1-5	few	TRBV19	TRBD1
CSAQGNGYYGYTF	TGCAGTGCCCAGGGAAACGGATACTATGGCTACACCTTC	TRBJ1-2	many	TRBV20-1	-
CATSSLGGSRPETQYF	TGTGCCACCAGCAGTCTGGGGGGCAGCCGCCCAGAGACCCAGTACTTC	TRBJ2-5	many	TRBV15	-
CASSLEGWELFF	TGCGCCAGCAGCTTGGAGGGATGGGAGCTGTTTTTT	TRBJ2-2	many	TRBV5-1	-
CAITGLYEQFF	TGTGCCATCACCGGACTCTACGAGCAGTTCTTC	TRBJ2-1	-	TRBV28	-
CASSLILDRVLHEQYF	TGTGCCAGCAGCTTGATCTTGGACAGGGTGCTCCACGAGCAGTACTTC	TRBJ2-7	many	TRBV11-1	TRBD1
CASSGIGTGGVYEQYF	TGTGCCAGCAGTGGAATCGGGACGGGGGGCGTCTACGAGCAGTACTTC	TRBJ2-7	-	TRBV6-1	-
CSARSEREINEQYF	TGCAGTGCGCGAAGCGAGCGGGAGATTAACGAGCAGTACTTC	TRBJ2-7	many	TRBV20-1	TRBD2
CASSGQPQAQHF	TGTGCCAGCAGCGGACAGCCCCAGGCCCAGCATTTT	TRBJ1-5	many	TRBV6-1	-
CASSLEGGKETQYF	TGTGCCAGCAGCTTAGAAGGCGGGAAAGAGACCCAGTACTTC	TRBJ2-5	many	TRBV11-2	-
CASSRDRGNTEAFF	TGTGCCAGCAGCCGGGACAGGGGGAACACTGAAGCTTTCTTT	TRBJ1-1	many	TRBV2	TRBD1
CASIPSGLGGETQYF	TGTGCCAGCATCCCTAGCGGGCTCGGCGGAGAGACCCAGTACTTC	TRBJ2-5	-	TRBV6-1	TRBD2
CASSIGNPGGNQPQHF	TGTGCCAGTAGTATCGGTAACCCTGGGGGCAATCAGCCCCAGCATTTT	TRBJ1-5	many	TRBV19	-
CASSTRILDYEQYF	TGTGCCAGCAGTACAAGGATTCTCGACTACGAGCAGTACTTC	TRBJ2-7	many	TRBV6-5	-
CATSRGGQGSYEQYF	TGTGCCACCAGCAGAGGAGGGCAAGGCTCCTACGAGCAGTACTTC	TRBJ2-7	few	TRBV15	-
CASGLVRGLKPQETQYF	TGTGCTAGTGGTTTGGTCCGGGGACTCAAACCCCAAGAGACCCAGTACTTC	TRBJ2-5	many	TRBV12-5	-
CASSSTGSLREAFF	TGTGCCAGCAGTTCGACAGGTTCCCTCCGTGAAGCTTTCTTT	TRBJ1-1	many	TRBV28	-
CATNTGSGETQYF	TGTGCCACCAACACAGGGTCCGGAGAGACCCAGTACTTC	TRBJ2-5	many	TRBV15	-
CASSLLFMGSYEQYF	TGTGCCAGCAGTTTACTTTTCATGGGCTCCTACGAGCAGTACTTC	TRBJ2-7	many	TRBV28	-
CASSSPPVSETQYF	TGTGCCAGCAGTTCGCCCCCAGTGTCAGAGACCCAGTACTTC	TRBJ2-5	many	TRBV28	-